Following are 22 T cell receptor beta chains from one sample sequenced in a study of tumor and adjacent non-tumor tissue in lung cancer. This sample's RNA came from whole unsorted tissue. This non-tumor lung sample came from over 3 cm beyond the tumor edge. Three rounds of nested PCR, following a modified ARM-PCR protocol, produced the TCRbeta library. TCRdb reanalysed the multiplex PCR reads using MiXCR and keeps one entry per CDR3 protein. The sample lists roughly 90,000 distinct CDR3 sequences, 76% seen once, with around a fifth in the top ten. The sample was distant non-tumor lung tissue. The receptors come from a woman aged 50 to 60 with non-small cell lung cancer.

About this clonotype itself: An end of the junction differs from the germline gene, which may be a read error. This CDR3 reads CAISDPIGREQYF. The CDR3 DNA reads as TGTGCTATCAGTGACCCGATCGGGAGAGAGCAGTACTTC. This chain joins TRBV10-3 and TRBJ2-7, with TRBD2 as a possible D gene (6 bases). The CDR3 is made up of 13 amino acids. Per germline, CDR1 ENHRY and CDR2 SYGVKD.

Of note for this clonotype: This is likely a read error, given that the CDR3 carries no conserved phenylalanine or tryptophan at its end. The rearrangement joins TRBV11-2 to TRBJ2-1, with D tentatively TRBD2 (8 bases). V was pared by 6 bases and J by 7 bases, with 19 bases between. CDR1 is SGHAT, CDR2 FQNNGV, per germline. This CDR3 spans 15 amino acids. CDR3 loop: CASSFGRGRCNEQFL. The DNA of the CDR3 is TGTGCCAGCAGTTTCGGGAGGGGGCGGTGTAATGAGCAGTTCCTC.

Concerning this clonotype: A read error is likely, as this CDR3 ends without the conserved phenylalanine or tryptophan. The rearrangement joins TRBV10-2 to TRBJ2-2; TRBD1 agrees at 8 bases. The junction had 2 bases not matched to a gene; V was cut back by 6 bases and J by 2 bases. The CDR3 length is 14 residues. The germline gives CDR1 WSHSY, CDR2 SAAADI. In DNA form, the CDR3 reads TGCGCCAGCAGGGGGACAGGTAACACCGGGGAGCTGTTTTAT. It specifies CASRGTGNTGELFY.

The CDR3 is CASSAGFRMVNTGELFF. The CDR3 bases are TGTGCCAGCAGTGCAGGCTTCAGGATGGTGAACACCGGGGAGCTGTTTTTT. The rearrangement uses TRBV6-2 or TRBV6-3 and TRBJ2-2; D is ambiguous. CDR3 length: 17 amino acids. Germline CDR1 is MNHEY and CDR2 is SVGEGT. Trimming removed 5 bases at V and 1 base at J, with 17 bases between.

About this clonotype: This sequence may be a read error, since a much larger clone differs from it by one base. The rearrangement uses TRBV20-1 and TRBJ2-1; 13 bases are shared with TRBD2. The CDR3 has 17 amino acids. Germline V gene lookup returns CDR1 DFQATT and CDR2 SNEGSKA (reference sequence). This CDR3 is CRLSGTSGTAAYNEQFF. The CDR3, as DNA: TGCAGGCTATCCGGGACTAGCGGGACCGCTGCCTACAATGAGCAGTTCTTC.

With regard to this clonotype: At one of its ends the junction is not consistent with the germline gene, which may arise from a read error. The chain uses TRBV11-2 and TRBJ1-1, with D possibly matching TRBD1 (6 bases). CDR1 is SGHAT, CDR2 FQNNGV, per germline. CDR3 length equals 15 residues. The CDR3 loop reads CTSSLEPGATTKAFF. The CDR3 coding sequence is TGTACCAGCAGCTTAGAGCCGGGGGCGACCACTAAAGCTTTCTTT.

Notes on this clonotype: Here the CDR3 omits its conserved ending phenylalanine or tryptophan, so a read error is the likely source. The chain combines TRBV6-6 with TRBJ2-5; no clear D gene. This CDR3 has 14 residues. In germline, CDR1 is MNHNY, CDR2 SVGAGI (reference sequence). The germline V and J ends were trimmed by 6 bases and 7 bases, with 18 bases remaining between them. DNA of the CDR3: TGTGCCAGCAGATACGCACAGAGTCGAGGGACCCAGTACCTC. Its protein is CASRYAQSRGTQYL.

A remark on this clonotype: Here the CDR3 omits its conserved ending phenylalanine or tryptophan, so a read error is the likely source. J is TRBJ1-1 and V is TRBV6-5; D gene uncertain. The CDR3 runs 14 residues. The V gene's germline CDR1 is MNHEY and CDR2 SVGAGI. The CDR3 DNA reads TGTGCCAGCGGTTACGGAAGGCATGCGACTGAAGCTTTCTCT. Translation: CASGYGRHATEAFS.

Details on this clonotype: Relative to the germline gene, one junction end is altered; a read error may explain this. The chain has TRBV4-2 and TRBJ2-5; D remains unclear. CDR1 is LGHNA, CDR2 YNFKEQ, per germline. This CDR3 comprises 15 residues. The CDR3 sequence: CANSQDRSDKETQYF. The CDR3 bases are TGTGCCAACAGCCAAGACCGGAGCGACAAAGAGACCCAGTACTTC.

With respect to this clonotype: A read error may be the cause here, since a much bigger clone is one base away. The CDR3, as DNA: TGTGCCATCAGTGATTTTTTGGGCCTCGGTACCTCCAATGAGCAGTTCTTC. It codes for CAISDFLGLGTSNEQFF. The chain carries TRBV24-1 and TRBJ2-1; D remains unclear. This CDR3 has 17 residues. Looked up from germline, CDR1 is KGHDR and CDR2 is SFDVKD.

J is TRBJ2-1 and V is TRBV20-1; TRBD2 agrees at 12 bases. The CDR3 is 15 amino acids. V lost 0 bases and J lost 15; bases outside the gene matches: 12. Germline loops: CDR1 DFQATT, CDR2 SNEGSKA (reference sequence). The DNA for the CDR3 is TGCAGTGCTAGAGATTATGCGACTAGCGGGAGTGAGTCGTTCTTC. This translates into CSARDYATSGSESFF.

Turning to this clonotype: A read error may produce the germline difference seen at one junction end. This chain uses TRBV12-3 or TRBV12-4 with TRBJ2-5, with D unresolved. The CDR3 covers 12 residues. CDR3 sequence: CASSTSKEIQYF. CDR3 nucleotides: TGTGCTAGCAGTACTTCCAAGGAGATCCAGTACTTC.

The chain combines TRBV10-3 with TRBJ2-5; TRBD1 matches 11 bases. Germline-derived CDR1 and CDR2 are ENHRY and SYGVKD. The CDR3 length is 15 residues. The CDR3 nucleotides read TGTGTCATTAGTGAGGGACAGGGGGTAAGGGAGACCCAGTACTTC. This codes for CVISEGQGVRETQYF.

This clonotype came up a few times. Likely a read error: the CDR3 ends without its conserved phenylalanine or tryptophan. The chain combines TRBV6-4 with TRBJ2-7; D is possibly TRBD2 (7 bases). CDR3 size: 23 residues. Germline CDR1 is MRHNA and CDR2 is SNTAGT. V was pared by 7 bases and J by 3 bases, with 43 bases between. The CDR3 region is CASIPPQGGGRTRKGLSDYEQYI. The CDR3 nucleotides read TGTGCCAGCATACCCCCGCAAGGGGGGGGTCGGACGCGGAAGGGGTTGTCAGACTACGAGCAGTACATC.

The count of this clonotype is one. The chain links TRBV6-1 to TRBJ2-7; 10 bases align to TRBD2. The CDR3 runs to 14 residues. Germline trimming cut 8 bases from V and 9 bases from J; bases unmatched to any gene: 13. CDR1 MNHNS and CDR2 SASEGT come from the germline V gene. The CDR3 nucleotides read TGTGCCAGCTCGCCCCTAGCGGGAGAATTCGGGCAGTACTTC. Translating gives CASSPLAGEFGQYF.

By share, this clonotype ranks as medium-sized. Given a much more abundant clone one base away, this may be a read error. The chain carries TRBV11-2 and TRBJ2-7, with D unresolved. This CDR3 has 12 amino acids. CDR1 and CDR2 (germline): SGHAT, FQNNGV. DNA for the CDR3: TGTGCCAGCAGCTTAGGGGCTTACGAGCAGTGCTTC. As protein: CASSLGAYEQCF. Full variable domain (missing parts from reference TRBV11-2 and TRBJ2-7): EAGVAQSPRYKIIEKRQSVAFWCNPISGHATLYWYQQILGQGPKLLIQFQNNGVVDDSQLPKDRFSAERLKGVDSTLKIQPAKLEDSAVYLCASSLGAYEQCFGPGTRLTVT.

This chain connects TRBV12-3 or TRBV12-4 to TRBJ2-5; TRBD1 matches 10 bases. The CDR3 covers 14 residues. V shed 7 bases, J shed 5 bases, and the junction held 7 bases outside the gene matches. The CDR3 DNA reads as TGTGCCAGCAACGGACAGGGGGTCTGGGAGACCCAGTACTTC. Residues: CASNGQGVWETQYF.

A note on this clonotype: A much larger clone differs from this one at a single base, so this may be a read error. This chain joins TRBV7-2 and TRBJ2-7; D gene unclear. The germline V gene encodes CDR1 SGHTA and CDR2 FQGNSA. The CDR3 is 12 amino acids. V dropped 5 bases and J dropped 6 bases, with 11 bases sitting between them. CDR3 protein: CASSLIGGEQYF. CDR3 DNA sequence: TGTGCCAGCAGCCTTATCGGTGGCGAGCAGTACTTC.

Details on this clonotype: One base away lies a much larger clone, so this may be a sequencing read error. The rearrangement uses TRBV28 and TRBJ2-7; 8 bases fit TRBD2. CDR1 is MDHEN, CDR2 SYDVKM, per germline. The CDR3 loop spans 14 amino acids. V trimming: 6 bases; J trimming: 3 bases; junction bases outside the gene matches: 7. CDR3 in amino acids: CASSPGTRGYEQYF. As DNA, the CDR3 is TGTGCCAGCAGCCCCGGGACTAGAGGCTACGAGCAGTACTTC.

For this clonotype: A read error may produce the germline difference seen at one junction end. The J gene is TRBJ2-5, the V gene TRBV6-1; unclear D gene. This CDR3 region has 12 residues. In germline, CDR1 is MNHNS, CDR2 SASEGT. The CDR3 nucleotides read TGTGCCAACAGTGGTCCCGAAGAGACCCAGTATTTC. Translation gives CANSGPEETQYF.

On this clonotype: Given the absence of the conserved phenylalanine or tryptophan at the CDR3 end, a read error is likely. Because the CDR3's place on the DNA is in doubt, the DNA is left out and the CDR3 is given as listed by TCRdb. This chain connects TRBV6-1 to TRBJ1-4; no check of the table's D call, TRBD1, against the DNA was made. The CDR3 is made up of 11 amino acids, end residues included. Germline CDR1 and CDR2: MNHNS and SASEGT. CDR3 sequence: CASSGGPEMFV.

The sample holds many counts of this clonotype. The rearrangement links TRBV25-1 to TRBJ1-1; D remains ambiguous. Germline lookup yields CDR1 MGHDK and CDR2 SYGVNS. V lost 7 bases and J 8 bases, leaving 14 bases between the germline ends. The CDR3 extends over 12 amino acids. The DNA of the CDR3 is TGTGCCAGCATCGGGTCTGTGGCAGAAGCTTTCTTT. This encodes CASIGSVAEAFF.